This T cell receptor (beta chain) emerged from a study of T cell changes during pregnancy in multiple sclerosis (dated by TCRdb to the late 2010s). Regarding the research as a whole: Changes in the T cell repertoire over the course of pregnancy were examined in this study in women with multiple sclerosis.

Measured from the cysteine to the phenylalanine, the CDR3 is 14 residues long. The retained sequence is limited to the CDR3, 42 bases, with the frame set at the first base. CDR1 and CDR2 (LNHDA, SQIVND) derive from the germline V gene (reference sequence). Here V drops 10 bases and J drops 0 bases, and the junction holds 9 bases not matched to any gene. Library prep was done by the immunoSEQ multiplex PCR assay. The source is immuneACCESS, and TCRdb retained only in-frame sequences with V and J called. Part of the clones is not carried over; for the studies checked, unresolved V genes explain less than half of this, and the remainder is unexplained. Recorded for this sample are 90,000 to 100,000 clones; approximately 90% of them occurred a single time. The ten largest clonotypes hold less than 2.5% of the sample. Regarding this clone: Its binding antigen is unknown. Base qualities are not at hand, and no much larger clone is one base apart.

This TCR was sampled from a female donor in good health, enrolled as a control in a pregnancy study. The V and J segments used are TRBV19 and TRBJ2-7, with 7 central nucleotides matching TRBD1. The starting material was peripheral blood, obtained after pregnancy. CDR3 protein: CATKAAGGSYEQYF. Here is the DNA: TGTGCCACCAAGGCGGCAGGGGGCTCCTACGAGCAGTACTTC.